This T cell receptor beta chain emerged from a study of control samples from healthy donors and cancer patients (dated by TCRdb to 2018 to 2020). As regards this clone: Its antigen remains undetermined. No qualities accompany the bases; no much larger clone lies one base away.

Library preparation employed the immunoSEQ multiplex PCR assay. TCRdb mirrors the immuneACCESS table, restricted to in-frame sequences. Some clones are absent from its copies; in checked studies, under half trace to an unresolved V gene, and the reason for the others is unknown. For this sample there are about 55,000 clones; around 90% appear just once. In total, the top ten clones hold less than 4% of the sample. The germline V gene yields LGHNT for CDR1 and FRNRAP for CDR2. From its cysteine to its phenylalanine, the CDR3 spans 16 amino acids. The CDR3 DNA has 48 bases and is translated from base 1. Relative to germline, V is missing 2 bases and J is missing 3 bases, with 5 bases of the junction outside any gene match.

The chain uses TRBV12-5 and TRBJ2-2; TRBD1 agrees with 8 junctional bases. The sequenced sample was blood. This receptor was taken from a man in his fifties in good health. The CDR3 reads CASGLISGQDTGELFF. The nucleotide sequence is TGTGCTAGTGGTTTGATATCGGGACAGGACACCGGGGAGCTGTTTTTT.